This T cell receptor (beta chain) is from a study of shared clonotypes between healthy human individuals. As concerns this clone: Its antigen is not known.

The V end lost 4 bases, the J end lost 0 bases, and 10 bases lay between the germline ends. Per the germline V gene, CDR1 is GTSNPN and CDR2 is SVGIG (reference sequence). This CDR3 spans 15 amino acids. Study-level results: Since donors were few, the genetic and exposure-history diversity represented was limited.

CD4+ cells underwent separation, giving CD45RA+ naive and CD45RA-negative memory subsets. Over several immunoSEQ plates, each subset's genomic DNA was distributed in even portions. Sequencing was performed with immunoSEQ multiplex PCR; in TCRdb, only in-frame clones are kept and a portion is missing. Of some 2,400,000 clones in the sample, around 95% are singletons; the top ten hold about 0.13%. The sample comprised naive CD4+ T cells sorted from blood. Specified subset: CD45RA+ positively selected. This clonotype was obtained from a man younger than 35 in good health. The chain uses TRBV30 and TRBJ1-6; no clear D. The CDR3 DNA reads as TGTGCCTGGACAGATCGAAGCTCCTATAATTCACCCCTCCACTTT. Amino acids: CAWTDRSSYNSPLHF. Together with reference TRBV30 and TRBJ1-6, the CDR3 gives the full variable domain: SQTIHQWPATLVQPVGSPLSLECTVEGTSNPNLYWYRQAAGRGLQLLFYSVGIGQISSEVPQNLSASRPQDRQFILSSKKLLLSDSGFYLCAWTDRSSYNSPLHFGNGTRLTVT.